What follows is one T cell receptor beta chain and its context. Its antigen is unidentified. The germline CDR1 and CDR2 sequences are SGHTS and YDEGEE. The trim removed 0 bases at V and 0 bases at J, leaving 3 bases unmatched. This CDR3 is built from 17 residues. Clones were read by immunoSEQ multiplex PCR, and TCRdb kept only the in-frame ones, dropping some. The table records millions of clones, 95% of them present only once. This record belongs to a study of shared clonotypes between healthy human individuals. As for the study in general: The people who gave samples were two women and three men aged 18 to 49. Overall study results and limits: A generally larger estimated richness was seen in naive subsets than in memory subsets. Rarefaction demonstrated incomplete sorted-subset sequencing despite large depth.

Negatively enriched CD4+ T cells were divided by CD45RA into naive and memory. The chain uses TRBV5-8 and TRBJ2-1; 10 bases map to TRBD2. This receptor was obtained from a man younger than 30 in good health. The sample taken for sequencing was naive CD4+ T cells sorted from blood. Documented subset: CD45RA+ positively selected. The chain's CDR3 is CASSLVSGRSSYNEQFF. DNA of the CDR3: TGTGCCAGCAGCTTGGTTAGCGGGAGGAGCTCCTACAATGAGCAGTTCTTC.